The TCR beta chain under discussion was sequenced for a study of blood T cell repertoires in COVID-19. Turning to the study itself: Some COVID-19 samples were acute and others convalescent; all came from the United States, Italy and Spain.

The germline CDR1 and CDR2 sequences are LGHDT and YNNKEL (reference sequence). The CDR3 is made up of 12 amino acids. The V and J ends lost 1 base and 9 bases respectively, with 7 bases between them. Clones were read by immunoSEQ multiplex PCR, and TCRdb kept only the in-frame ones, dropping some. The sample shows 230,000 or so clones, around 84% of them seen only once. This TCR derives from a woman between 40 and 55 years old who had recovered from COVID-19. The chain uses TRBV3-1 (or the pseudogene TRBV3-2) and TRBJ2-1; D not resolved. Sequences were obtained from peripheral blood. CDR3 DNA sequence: TGTGCCAGCAGCCAAGCTTTCGGTGAGCAGTTCTTC. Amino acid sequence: CASSQAFGEQFF.